The 28 T cell receptor beta chains reported below all come from one sample, sequenced in a study of T cell repertoires in cytomegalovirus infection. TCRdb used MiXCR to reprocess the reads, holding one entry per CDR3 protein. The data contain roughly 150,000 distinct CDR3 sequences, 23% of them singletons. The sample consisted of PBMCs. The receptor set was obtained from a human donor in good health (CMV status not recorded). Some clones in this sample may be carry-over from other donors' samples.

A few counts support this clonotype. The chain has TRBV7-3 and TRBJ1-1, with 9 nucleotides matching TRBD1. Trimming at V came to 1 base and at J to 4 bases, leaving 7 bases not matched to a gene. CDR3 length: 16 residues. Germline CDR1 and CDR2: SGHTA and FQGTGA. The CDR3 loop reads CASSLMGGTGFTEAFF. CDR3 nucleotide sequence: TGTGCCAGCAGCTTAATGGGAGGGACAGGGTTCACTGAAGCTTTCTTT.

This clonotype was picked up many times. V usage is TRBV12-3 or TRBV12-4 and J usage is TRBJ2-1, with D possibly being TRBD2 (6 bases). V lost 2 bases and J 9 bases, leaving 11 bases between the germline ends. This CDR3 spans 13 amino acids. The chain's CDR3 is CASSLRGSGEQFF. The CDR3 coding sequence is TGTGCCAGCAGTTTACGGGGGTCCGGTGAGCAGTTCTTC.

This clonotype was counted at least ten times. The V call is TRBV6-1, the J call TRBJ2-1; the match to TRBD2 covers 8 bases. The CDR3 is 14 residues long. Per the germline V gene, CDR1 is MNHNS and CDR2 is SASEGT. V shed 7 bases, J shed 6 bases, and the junction held 8 bases outside the gene matches. The CDR3 sequence: CASNQAGVRNEQFF. The CDR3 bases are TGTGCCAGCAACCAAGCGGGAGTTCGCAATGAGCAGTTCTTC.

This clonotype was seen repeatedly, ten times or more. CDR3 in amino acids: CASSLSRDYNEQFF. The CDR3, as DNA: TGTGCCAGCAGCTTATCGCGGGACTACAATGAGCAGTTCTTC. The V and J genes are TRBV7-2 and TRBJ2-1; D is possibly TRBD2 (6 bases). This CDR3 has 14 amino acids. Germline CDR1 is SGHTA and CDR2 is FQGNSA. V was clipped by 2 bases and J by 3 bases, with 8 bases between them. The full variable domain, its missing parts supplied by reference TRBV7-2 and TRBJ2-1, is GAGVSQSPSNKVTEKGKDVELRCDPISGHTALYWYRQSLGQGLEFLIYFQGNSAPDKSGLPSDRFSAERTGGSVSTLTIQRTQQEDSAVYLCASSLSRDYNEQFFGPGTRLTVL.

The rearrangement joins TRBV29-1 to TRBJ1-4, with D unclear. Germline CDR1 and CDR2: SQVTM and ANQGSEA. The germline V and J ends were trimmed by 4 bases and 7 bases, with 22 bases remaining between them. The CDR3 has 16 residues. The CDR3 sequence: CSVATAGDPRGEKLFF. The CDR3 DNA sequence: TGCAGCGTTGCTACCGCGGGCGACCCACGCGGTGAAAAACTGTTTTTT.

This clonotype showed up just a few times. The V and J genes are TRBV2 and TRBJ1-2; possible D gene TRBD1, 5 bases. Trimming left V 3 bases short and J 0 bases short, with 14 bases between. The CDR3 sequence is 16 residues long. Germline-derived CDR1 and CDR2 are SNHLY and FYNNEI. The CDR3 region has the DNA TGTGCCAGCAGTGATTTCGCGGGGCAGTCTAACTATGGCTACACCTTC. This codes for CASSDFAGQSNYGYTF. Full variable domain (remainder filled in from reference TRBV2 and TRBJ1-2): EPEVTQTPSHQVTQMGQEVILRCVPISNHLYFYWYRQILGQKVEFLVSFYNNEISEKSEIFDDQFSVERPDGSNFTLKIRSTKLEDSAMYFCASSDFAGQSNYGYTFGSGTRLTVV.

V usage is TRBV5-4 and J usage is TRBJ2-7; 7 nucleotides line up with TRBD1. This CDR3 is built from 15 residues. J gave up 5 bases and V 4 bases, and 12 bases lay outside the gene matches. Germline V CDR1 and CDR2: SGHNT, YYREEE (reference sequence). The CDR3: CASSRQGIRNDEQYF. For the CDR3, the DNA is TGTGCCAGCAGCCGACAGGGTATCAGGAACGACGAGCAGTACTTC.

This clonotype turned up a few times. This sequence joins TRBV6-5 and TRBJ2-1; D perhaps matches TRBD2 (5 bases). This CDR3 has 11 amino acids. V was cut by 10 bases and J by 7 bases, with 11 bases left in between. In germline, CDR1 is MNHEY, CDR2 SVGAGI. CDR3 loop: CATTSLNEQFF. The CDR3 DNA follows: TGTGCCACTACTAGTTTAAATGAGCAGTTCTTC.

This clonotype has a handful of counts. This chain links TRBV6-1 with TRBJ1-5; D remains unclear. The CDR3 spans 15 residues. Deletions cut 1 base from V and 5 bases from J, with 12 bases between. The germline gives CDR1 MNHNS, CDR2 SASEGT. CDR3 in amino acids: CASSEVGDIYQPQHF. CDR3 DNA: TGTGCCAGCAGTGAAGTAGGAGACATTTATCAGCCCCAGCATTTT.

CDR3 amino acids: CASSQVTGSYNEQFF. The CDR3 DNA sequence: TGTGCCAGCAGCCAAGTGACGGGCTCCTACAATGAGCAGTTCTTC. The chain couples TRBV14 to TRBJ2-1; D not resolved. The CDR3 is 15 amino acids. Germline assignment: CDR1 SGHDN and CDR2 FVKESK. V shed 1 base and J shed 0 bases, with 7 bases lying between them.

This CDR3 is CASRQPGDGGNTEAFF. DNA of the CDR3: TGTGCCAGCAGACAACCAGGGGATGGGGGGAACACTGAAGCTTTCTTT. The chain combines TRBV6-5 with TRBJ1-1; D perhaps matches TRBD1 (6 bases). Germline lookup yields CDR1 MNHEY and CDR2 SVGAGI. There are 16 residues in the CDR3. V was pared by 6 bases and J by 1 base, with 18 bases between.

This clonotype has more than one count but fewer than ten. The chain combines TRBV6-1 with TRBJ2-7, with D perhaps TRBD2 (5 bases). Germline V gives CDR1 MNHNS, CDR2 SASEGT. Between the trimmed V and J ends, which lost 6 bases and 4 bases, there was a span of 25 bases. The CDR3 covers 17 residues. The CDR3 protein is CASRRQTRLPGDYEQYF. The CDR3 bases are TGTGCCAGCAGGCGGCAAACCAGATTGCCCGGGGATTACGAGCAGTACTTC.

The rearrangement uses TRBV28 and TRBJ1-2, with 7 bases identical to TRBD1. This CDR3 comprises 13 residues. J gave up 4 bases and V 4 bases, and 3 bases lay outside the gene matches. CDR1 and CDR2 from the germline V gene are MDHEN and SYDVKM. The CDR3 coding sequence is TGTGCCAGCAGTTCGACAGGGCCCTATGGCTACACCTTC. This encodes CASSSTGPYGYTF.

The chain has TRBV2 and TRBJ2-7; 8 bases fit TRBD1. The CDR3 length is 14 residues. Losses at the gene ends were 8 bases for V and 3 bases for J; bases not matched to a gene: 9. Germline loops: CDR1 SNHLY, CDR2 FYNNEI. Here the CDR3 reads CASFPDRESYEQYF. In nucleotides, the CDR3 is TGTGCCAGCTTTCCGGACAGGGAGAGCTACGAGCAGTACTTC.

The chain links TRBV2 to TRBJ2-5; D might be TRBD1 (6 bases). Germline V gene data show CDR1 as SNHLY and CDR2 as FYNNEI. The ends were cut back, 8 bases at V and 5 bases at J, with 15 bases in the middle. The CDR3 is 13 residues long. CDR3 sequence (DNA): TGTGCCAGCTCTTCAGGGGTTTACGAGACCCAGTACTTC. This gives the protein CASSSGVYETQYF.

In this sample, this clonotype turned up many times. The chain couples TRBV7-9 to TRBJ1-1, with no clear D. The CDR3 is 14 residues long. Trimming shortened V by 5 bases and J by 4 bases, and 14 bases separated the two germline ends. CDR1 is SEHNR, CDR2 FQNEAQ, per germline (reference sequence). The CDR3 bases are TGTGCCAGCAGCACGAACAGAGGGTCCACTGAAGCTTTCTTT. Encoded protein: CASSTNRGSTEAFF.

This clonotype was counted at least ten times. The chain joins TRBV29-1 to TRBJ1-2, with D unresolved. The CDR3 sequence is 12 residues long. The V and J ends lost 1 base and 7 bases respectively, with 10 bases between them. Germline CDR1 and CDR2: SQVTM and ANQGSEA. CDR3 DNA: TGCAGCGTTGAAGGTGAGCTAGCTGGCTACACCTTC. Translating gives CSVEGELAGYTF.

The V call is TRBV20-1, the J call TRBJ1-3; tentative D call: TRBD1 (5 bases). The V and J ends lost 2 bases and 0 bases respectively, with 8 bases between them. The CDR3 covers 14 residues. Germline V gene sequence: CDR1 DFQATT, CDR2 SNEGSKA (reference sequence). CDR3 amino acids: CSARRTGSGNTIYF. The DNA for the CDR3 is TGCAGTGCTAGACGTACAGGCTCTGGAAACACCATATATTTT.

The rearrangement uses TRBV7-2 and TRBJ2-1; 11 positions match TRBD2. J gave up 0 bases and V 2 bases, and 3 bases lay outside the gene matches. The CDR3 spans 17 residues. In germline, CDR1 is SGHTA, CDR2 FQGNSA. In nucleotides, the CDR3 is TGTGCCAGCAGCTTAAGACTAGCGGGACTCTCCTACAATGAGCAGTTCTTC. As protein: CASSLRLAGLSYNEQFF. Supplemented by reference TRBV7-2 and TRBJ2-1, the full variable domain reads GAGVSQSPSNKVTEKGKDVELRCDPISGHTALYWYRQSLGQGLEFLIYFQGNSAPDKSGLPSDRFSAERTGGSVSTLTIQRTQQEDSAVYLCASSLRLAGLSYNEQFFGPGTRLTVL.

This clonotype appeared a few times. V usage is TRBV7-9 and J usage is TRBJ2-7; 12 bases are a match to TRBD2. From germline, CDR1 is SEHNR and CDR2 FQNEAQ (reference sequence). There are 14 residues in the CDR3. Germline trimming cut 4 bases from V and 4 bases from J; bases unmatched to any gene: 2. CDR3 amino acids: CASSYGLAGYEQYF. CDR3 nucleotide sequence: TGTGCCAGCAGCTATGGACTAGCGGGGTACGAGCAGTACTTC. The entire variable domain, with the rest obtained from reference TRBV7-9 and TRBJ2-7, is as follows: DTGVSQNPRHKITKRGQNVTFRCDPISEHNRLYWYRQTLGQGPEFLTYFQNEAQLEKSRLLSDRFSAERPKGSFSTLEIQRTEQGDSAMYLCASSYGLAGYEQYFGPGTRLTVT.

This chain links TRBV28 with TRBJ1-2, with 8 nucleotides matching TRBD1. After removal of 4 bases from V and 4 bases from J, the junction contained 5 bases not matched to a gene. The length of the CDR3 is 14 residues. Germline CDR1 MDHEN, CDR2 SYDVKM. CDR3 coding DNA: TGTGCCAGCAGTTCAACGGACAGGGTCTATGGCTACACCTTC. Translated, it gives CASSSTDRVYGYTF.

This clonotype occurred a few times. V and J are TRBV6-1 and TRBJ2-3; D is ambiguous. CDR3 length equals 16 residues. V was cut by 7 bases and J by 2 bases, with 19 bases left in between. The germline V gene has CDR1 MNHNS and CDR2 SASEGT. In DNA form, the CDR3 reads TGTGCCAGCAAATCCACCCGCTGGTCTGCCACAGATACGCAGTATTTT. This codes for CASKSTRWSATDTQYF.

This clonotype was counted a few times. The chain carries TRBV12-3 or TRBV12-4 and TRBJ1-1, with a possible D match to TRBD1 (5 bases). V was trimmed by 5 bases and J by 0 bases, leaving 13 bases between them. This CDR3 is built from 15 residues. CDR3 residues: CASSGTVDMNTEAFF. CDR3 sequence (DNA): TGTGCCAGCAGTGGGACGGTTGACATGAACACTGAAGCTTTCTTT.

This clonotype was picked up many times. The chain employs TRBV7-2 and TRBJ1-4; maybe TRBD1 (5 bases). Germline assignment: CDR1 SGHTA and CDR2 FQGNSA. Trimming took 3 bases from V and 10 from J, leaving 15 bases between them. This CDR3 comprises 14 residues. CDR3 in amino acids: CASSFAPGRVKLFF. DNA for the CDR3: TGTGCCAGCAGCTTCGCCCCAGGGAGAGTAAAACTGTTTTTT. The full variable domain, rest sourced from reference TRBV7-2 and TRBJ1-4, is GAGVSQSPSNKVTEKGKDVELRCDPISGHTALYWYRQSLGQGLEFLIYFQGNSAPDKSGLPSDRFSAERTGGSVSTLTIQRTQQEDSAVYLCASSFAPGRVKLFFGSGTQLSVL.

The chain is built from TRBV28 and TRBJ1-2; D ambiguous. Per germline, CDR1 MDHEN and CDR2 SYDVKM. V was cut by 4 bases and J by 7 bases, with 7 bases left in between. The CDR3 is 11 amino acids. In DNA, the CDR3 is TGTGCCAGCAGTTCTAGTGGTGGCTACACCTTC. Translated: CASSSSGGYTF.

The chain has TRBV27 and TRBJ2-3; 11 bases are shared with TRBD2. CDR3 size: 14 residues. The V segment lost 4 bases and the J segment 5 bases; nucleotides outside the gene matches: 2. CDR1 is MNHEY, CDR2 SMNVEV, per germline (reference sequence). CDR3 loop: CASSSLAGGDTQYF. The CDR3 bases are TGTGCCAGCAGTTCGCTAGCGGGAGGAGATACGCAGTATTTT.

This clonotype was counted a few times. DNA of the CDR3: TGTGCCAGCAGTTTATCAGACAGGGGTGGGTACGAGCAGTACTTC. This encodes CASSLSDRGGYEQYF. The rearrangement uses TRBV28 and TRBJ2-7; 8 nucleotides align to TRBD1. V lost 1 base and J lost 4; bases outside the gene matches: 6. The CDR3 is made up of 15 amino acids. Germline V gives CDR1 MDHEN, CDR2 SYDVKM.

V usage is TRBV11-2 and J usage is TRBJ2-2; 10 bases are shared with TRBD2. The CDR3 consists of 14 residues. Germline values: CDR1 SGHAT, CDR2 FQNNGV. Losses at the gene ends were 6 bases for V and 7 bases for J; bases not matched to a gene: 5. The chain's CDR3 is CASSLPSGSGELFF. The CDR3 DNA reads TGTGCCAGCAGTCTGCCTAGCGGGAGCGGGGAGCTGTTTTTT.